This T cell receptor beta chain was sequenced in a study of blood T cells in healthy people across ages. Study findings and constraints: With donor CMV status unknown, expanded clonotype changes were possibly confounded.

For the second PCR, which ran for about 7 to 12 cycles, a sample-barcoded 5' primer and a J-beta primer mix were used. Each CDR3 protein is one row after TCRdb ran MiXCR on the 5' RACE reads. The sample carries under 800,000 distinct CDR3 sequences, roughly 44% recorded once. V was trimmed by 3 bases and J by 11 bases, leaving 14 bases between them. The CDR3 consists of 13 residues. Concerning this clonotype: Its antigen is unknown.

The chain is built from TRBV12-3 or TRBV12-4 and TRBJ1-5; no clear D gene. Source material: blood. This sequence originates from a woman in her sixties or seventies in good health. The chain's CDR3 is CASSLARNTAQHF. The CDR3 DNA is TGTGCCAGCAGTTTGGCCCGGAACACAGCCCAGCATTTT.